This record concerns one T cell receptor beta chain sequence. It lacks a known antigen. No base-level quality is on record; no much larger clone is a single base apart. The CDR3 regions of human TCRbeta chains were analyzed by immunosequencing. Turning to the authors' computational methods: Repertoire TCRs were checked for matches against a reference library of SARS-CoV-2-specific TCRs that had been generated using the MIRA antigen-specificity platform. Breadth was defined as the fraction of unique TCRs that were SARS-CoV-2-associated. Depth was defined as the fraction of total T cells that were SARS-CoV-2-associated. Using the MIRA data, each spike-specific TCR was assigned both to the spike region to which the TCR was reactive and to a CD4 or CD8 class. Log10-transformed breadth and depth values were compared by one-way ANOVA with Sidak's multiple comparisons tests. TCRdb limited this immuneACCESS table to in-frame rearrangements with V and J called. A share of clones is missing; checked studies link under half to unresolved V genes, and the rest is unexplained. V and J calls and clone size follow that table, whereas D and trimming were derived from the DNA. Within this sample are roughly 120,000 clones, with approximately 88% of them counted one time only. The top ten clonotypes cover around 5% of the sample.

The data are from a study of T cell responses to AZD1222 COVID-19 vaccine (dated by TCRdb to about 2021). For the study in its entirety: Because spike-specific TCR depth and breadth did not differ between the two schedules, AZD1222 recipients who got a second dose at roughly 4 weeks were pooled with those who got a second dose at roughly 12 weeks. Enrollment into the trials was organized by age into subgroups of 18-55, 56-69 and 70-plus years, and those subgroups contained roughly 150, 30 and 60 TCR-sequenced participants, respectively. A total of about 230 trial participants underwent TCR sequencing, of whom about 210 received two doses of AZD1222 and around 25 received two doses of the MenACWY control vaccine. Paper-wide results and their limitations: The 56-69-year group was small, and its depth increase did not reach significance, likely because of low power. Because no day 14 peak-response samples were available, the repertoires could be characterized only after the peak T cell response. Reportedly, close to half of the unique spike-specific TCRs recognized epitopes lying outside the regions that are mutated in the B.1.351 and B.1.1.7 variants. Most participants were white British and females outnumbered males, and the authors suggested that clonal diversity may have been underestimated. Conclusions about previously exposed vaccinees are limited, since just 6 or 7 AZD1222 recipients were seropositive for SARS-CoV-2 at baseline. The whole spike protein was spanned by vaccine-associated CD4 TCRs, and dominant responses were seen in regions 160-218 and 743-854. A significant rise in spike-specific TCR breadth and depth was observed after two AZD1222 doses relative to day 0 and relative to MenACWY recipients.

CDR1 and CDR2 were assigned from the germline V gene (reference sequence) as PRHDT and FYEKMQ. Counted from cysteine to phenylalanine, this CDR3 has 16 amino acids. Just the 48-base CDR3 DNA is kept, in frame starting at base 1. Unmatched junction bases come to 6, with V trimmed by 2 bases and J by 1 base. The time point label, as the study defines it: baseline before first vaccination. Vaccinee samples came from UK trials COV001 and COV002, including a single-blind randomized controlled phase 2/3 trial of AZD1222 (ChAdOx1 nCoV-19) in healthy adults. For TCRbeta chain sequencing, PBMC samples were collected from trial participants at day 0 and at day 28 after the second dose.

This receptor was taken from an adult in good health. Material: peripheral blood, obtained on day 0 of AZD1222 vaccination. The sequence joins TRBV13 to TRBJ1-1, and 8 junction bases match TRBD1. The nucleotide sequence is TGTGCCAGCAGCTTAAGACAGGGGATCCGGAACACTGAAGCTTTCTTT. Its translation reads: CASSLRQGIRNTEAFF.